Reported below is one T cell receptor (beta chain). Its target is not known. Profiled with immunoSEQ multiplex PCR; TCRdb holds only in-frame clones, not every one. Among 150,000 to 250,000 clones, around 80% were seen once, and the ten largest hold about 1.2%. The sample comes from a study of cytomegalovirus exposure and HLA in healthy donors. Overall study results and limits: Subsequent analysis showed first-cohort TCR clusters tending to co-occur in some 120 validation repertoires. Among the CMV-associated chains, a few were confirmed in vitro as specific for CMV antigens. Cytomegalovirus status, reportedly, was diagnosed with high specificity and sensitivity by the classifier.

V was clipped by 0 bases and J by 0 bases, with 9 bases between them. This CDR3 is built from 15 residues. Germline assignment: CDR1 SGHNT and CDR2 YYREEE (reference sequence). The V call is TRBV5-4, the J call TRBJ1-2; D is undetermined. This clonotype was obtained from a woman younger than 45 in good health and CMV-seronegative. Sequenced: PBMCs. CDR3 bases: TGTGCCAGCAGCTTGGCCTCGTTAGCTAACTATGGCTACACCTTC. It encodes CASSLASLANYGYTF.